Included here is one TCR beta chain sequence, with context. Its antigen is undetermined. The sample comes from a study of PD-1 blockade in classical Hodgkin lymphoma. Trimming removed 3 bases from V and 1 base from J, with 3 bases in between. The germline gives CDR1 SNHLY, CDR2 FYNNEI. This CDR3 has 13 residues. Time point meaning: cycle 4 day 1 (C4D1), after 5 to 7 weeks of nivolumab. No patient escaped relapse after autologous stem cell transplantation, and brentuximab vedotin exposure varied. Best outcomes ranged across complete response, partial response and progressive disease. TCRdb's table, derived via immunoSEQ multiplex PCR, lists solely in-frame clones and lacks some. The data hold about 93,000 clones, with around 80% observed a single time. Points from the study as a whole: Reasons behind the repertoire differences stay unclear, perhaps disease activity or earlier therapy. Reports indicated that newly diagnosed patients had lower baseline TCR diversity than healthy donors did. Baseline diversity resembling that of newly diagnosed patients was seen in complete responders.

This chain joins TRBV2 and TRBJ2-2; D not certain. The sequence was collected from a human donor with classical Hodgkin lymphoma. The specimen comprised peripheral blood mononuclear cells (PBMCs), sampled before the fourth cycle of nivolumab. In DNA form, the CDR3 reads TGTGCCAGCAGTGATGGGAACACCGGGGAGCTGTTTTTT. Translating gives CASSDGNTGELFF. Full variable domain (missing parts from reference TRBV2 and TRBJ2-2): EPEVTQTPSHQVTQMGQEVILRCVPISNHLYFYWYRQILGQKVEFLVSFYNNEISEKSEIFDDQFSVERPDGSNFTLKIRSTKLEDSAMYFCASSDGNTGELFFGEGSRLTVL.